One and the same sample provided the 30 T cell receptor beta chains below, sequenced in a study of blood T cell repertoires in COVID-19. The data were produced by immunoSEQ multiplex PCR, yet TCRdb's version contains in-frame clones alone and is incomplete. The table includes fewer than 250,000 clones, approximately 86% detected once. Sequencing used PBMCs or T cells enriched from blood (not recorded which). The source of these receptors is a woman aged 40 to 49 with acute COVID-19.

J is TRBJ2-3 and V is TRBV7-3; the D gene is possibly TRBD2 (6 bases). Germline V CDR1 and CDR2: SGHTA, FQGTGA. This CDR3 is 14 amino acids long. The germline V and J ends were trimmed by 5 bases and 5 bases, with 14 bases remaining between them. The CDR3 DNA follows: TGTGCCAGCAGCACTAGGGACTCGGGAGATACGCAGTATTTT. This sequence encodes CASSTRDSGDTQYF.

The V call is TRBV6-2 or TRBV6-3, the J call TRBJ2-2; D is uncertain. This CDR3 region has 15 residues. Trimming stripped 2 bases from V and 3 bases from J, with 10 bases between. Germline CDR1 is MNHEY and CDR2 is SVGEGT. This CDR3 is CASSYVRWHTGELFF. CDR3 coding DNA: TGTGCCAGCAGTTACGTCAGATGGCACACCGGGGAGCTGTTTTTT.

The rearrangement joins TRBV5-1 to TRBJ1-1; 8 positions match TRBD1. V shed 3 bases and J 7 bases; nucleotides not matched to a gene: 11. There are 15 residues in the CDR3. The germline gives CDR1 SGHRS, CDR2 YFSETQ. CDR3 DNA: TGCGCCAGCAGCTCCGGGACAGGTGTGGTAGGTGAAGCTTTCTTT. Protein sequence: CASSSGTGVVGEAFF.

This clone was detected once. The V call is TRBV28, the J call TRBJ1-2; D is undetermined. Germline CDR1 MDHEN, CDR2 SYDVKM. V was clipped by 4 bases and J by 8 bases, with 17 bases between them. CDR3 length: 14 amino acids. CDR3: CASSSREGYVGYTF. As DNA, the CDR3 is TGTGCCAGCAGTTCAAGGGAGGGTTATGTCGGCTACACCTTC.

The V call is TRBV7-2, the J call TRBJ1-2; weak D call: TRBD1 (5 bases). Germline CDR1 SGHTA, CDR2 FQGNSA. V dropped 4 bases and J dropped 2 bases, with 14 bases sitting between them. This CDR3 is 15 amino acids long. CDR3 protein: CASSSTRGRNYGYTF. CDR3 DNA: TGTGCCAGCAGCTCTACGCGGGGCCGCAACTATGGCTACACCTTC.

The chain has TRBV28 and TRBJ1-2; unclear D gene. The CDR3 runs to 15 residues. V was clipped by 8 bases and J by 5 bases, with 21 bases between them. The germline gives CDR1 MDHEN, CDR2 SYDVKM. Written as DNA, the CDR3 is TGTGCCAGCTCCCGCCGGGGTCTGGTGAAGTATGGCTACACCTTC. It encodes CASSRRGLVKYGYTF.

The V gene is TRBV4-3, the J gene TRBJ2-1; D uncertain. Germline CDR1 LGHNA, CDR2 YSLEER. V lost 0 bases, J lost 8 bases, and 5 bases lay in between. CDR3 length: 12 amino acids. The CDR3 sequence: CASSQDQYEQFF. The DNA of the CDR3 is TGCGCCAGCAGCCAAGATCAGTATGAGCAGTTCTTC.

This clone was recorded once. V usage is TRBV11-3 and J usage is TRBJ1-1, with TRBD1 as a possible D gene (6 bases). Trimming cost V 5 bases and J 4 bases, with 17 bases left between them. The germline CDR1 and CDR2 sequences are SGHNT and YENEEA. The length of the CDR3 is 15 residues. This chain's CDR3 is CASSLGGQGGTEAFF. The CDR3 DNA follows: TGTGCCAGCAGCCTAGGGGGGCAAGGGGGCACTGAAGCTTTCTTT.

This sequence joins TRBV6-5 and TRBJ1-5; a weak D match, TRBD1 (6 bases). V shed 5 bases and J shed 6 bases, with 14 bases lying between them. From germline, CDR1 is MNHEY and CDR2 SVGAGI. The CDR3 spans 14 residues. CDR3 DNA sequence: TGTGCCAGCAGTCCCGGGGGGCTAGGTCAGCCCCAGCATTTT. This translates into CASSPGGLGQPQHF.

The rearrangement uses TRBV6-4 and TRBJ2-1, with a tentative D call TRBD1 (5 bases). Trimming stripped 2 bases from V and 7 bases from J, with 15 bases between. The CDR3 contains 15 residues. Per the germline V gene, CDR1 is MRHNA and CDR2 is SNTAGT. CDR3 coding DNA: TGTGCCAGCAGTGACGGGCTCCTAGGGGTTAATGAGCAGTTCTTC. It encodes CASSDGLLGVNEQFF.

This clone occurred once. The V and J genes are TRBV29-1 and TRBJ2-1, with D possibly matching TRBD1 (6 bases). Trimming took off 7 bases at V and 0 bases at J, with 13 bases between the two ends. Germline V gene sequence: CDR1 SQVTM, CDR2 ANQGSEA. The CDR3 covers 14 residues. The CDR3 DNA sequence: TGCAGCGGAATCGGGACAAGCTCCTACAATGAGCAGTTCTTC. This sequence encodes CSGIGTSSYNEQFF.

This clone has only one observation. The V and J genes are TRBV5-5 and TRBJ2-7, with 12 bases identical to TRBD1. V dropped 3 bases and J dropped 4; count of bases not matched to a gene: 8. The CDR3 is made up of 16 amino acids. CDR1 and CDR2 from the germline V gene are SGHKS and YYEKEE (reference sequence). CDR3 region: CASSSSRDRGHYEQYF. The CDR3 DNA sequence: TGTGCCAGCAGCTCATCCCGGGACAGGGGGCATTACGAGCAGTACTTC.

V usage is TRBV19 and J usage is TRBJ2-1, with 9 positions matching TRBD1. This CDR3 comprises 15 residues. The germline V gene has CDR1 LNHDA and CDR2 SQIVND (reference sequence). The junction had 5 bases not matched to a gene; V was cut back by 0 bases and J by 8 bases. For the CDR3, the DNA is TGTGCCAGTAGTATAGACCCGACAGGGGGACATGAGCAGTTCTTC. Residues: CASSIDPTGGHEQFF.

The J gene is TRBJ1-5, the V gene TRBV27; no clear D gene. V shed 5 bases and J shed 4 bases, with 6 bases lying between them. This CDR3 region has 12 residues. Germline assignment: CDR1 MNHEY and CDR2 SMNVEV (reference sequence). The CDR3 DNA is TGTGCCAGCAGTCCGGTTAATCAGCCCCAGCATTTT. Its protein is CASSPVNQPQHF.

CDR3: CATSRERSLAHEQYF. In nucleotides, the CDR3 is TGTGCCACCAGCAGAGAAAGGTCACTAGCCCACGAGCAGTACTTC. The V and J genes are TRBV15 and TRBJ2-7; D may be TRBD2 (6 bases). V lost 0 bases and J lost 5, with 14 bases in between. CDR1 is LNHNV and CDR2 is YYDKDF in the germline V gene (reference sequence). There are 15 residues in the CDR3.

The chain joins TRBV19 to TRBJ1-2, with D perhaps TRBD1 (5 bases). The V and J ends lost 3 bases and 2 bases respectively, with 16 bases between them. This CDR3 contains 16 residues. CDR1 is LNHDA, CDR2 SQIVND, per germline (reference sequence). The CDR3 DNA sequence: TGTGCCAGTAGTATGAGTGCGGGGCGTCCGAACTATGGCTACACCTTC. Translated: CASSMSAGRPNYGYTF. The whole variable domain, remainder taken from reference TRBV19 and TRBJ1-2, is DGGITQSPKYLFRKEGQNVTLSCEQNLNHDAMYWYRQDPGQGLRLIYYSQIVNDFQKGDIAEGYSVSREKKESFPLTVTSAQKNPTAFYLCASSMSAGRPNYGYTFGSGTRLTVV.

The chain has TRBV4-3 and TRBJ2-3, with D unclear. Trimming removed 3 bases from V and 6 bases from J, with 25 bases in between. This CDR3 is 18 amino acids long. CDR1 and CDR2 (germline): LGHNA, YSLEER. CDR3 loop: CASSQGPDEEKKTDTQYF. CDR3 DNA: TGCGCCAGCAGCCAGGGTCCCGACGAGGAAAAAAAAACCGATACGCAGTATTTT.

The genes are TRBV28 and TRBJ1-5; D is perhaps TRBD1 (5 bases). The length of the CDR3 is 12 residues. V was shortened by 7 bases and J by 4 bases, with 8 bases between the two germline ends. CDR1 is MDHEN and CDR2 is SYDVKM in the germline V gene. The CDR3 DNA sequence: TGTGCCAGCAAGGGGCCGAATCAGCCCCAGCATTTT. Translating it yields CASKGPNQPQHF.

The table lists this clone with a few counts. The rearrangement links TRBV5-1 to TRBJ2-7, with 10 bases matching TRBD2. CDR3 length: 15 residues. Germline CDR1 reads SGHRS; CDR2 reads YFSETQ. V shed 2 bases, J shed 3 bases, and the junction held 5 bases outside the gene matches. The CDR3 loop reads CASSFLAGVGYEQYF. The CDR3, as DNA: TGCGCCAGCAGCTTTCTAGCGGGAGTCGGCTACGAGCAGTACTTC. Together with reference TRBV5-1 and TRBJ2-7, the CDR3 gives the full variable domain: KAGVTQTPRYLIKTRGQQVTLSCSPISGHRSVSWYQQTPGQGLQFLFEYFSETQRNKGNFPGRFSGRQFSNSRSEMNVSTLELGDSALYLCASSFLAGVGYEQYFGPGTRLTVT.

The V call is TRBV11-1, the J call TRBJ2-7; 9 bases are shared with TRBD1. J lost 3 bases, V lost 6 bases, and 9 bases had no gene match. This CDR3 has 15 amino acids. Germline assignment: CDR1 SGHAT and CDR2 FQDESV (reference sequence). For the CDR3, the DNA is TGTGCCAGCAGTACAGGGGGCGATGGGTTCTACGAGCAGTACTTC. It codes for CASSTGGDGFYEQYF.

The CDR3 bases are TGTGCCAGCAGTAAACGGACACAAGCTTTCTTT. It yields the protein CASSKRTQAFF. V gene TRBV12-3 or TRBV12-4 combines with J gene TRBJ1-1, with D perhaps matching TRBD1 (5 bases). The CDR3 extends over 11 amino acids. The V end was cut by 5 bases, the J end by 9 bases, with 10 bases between.

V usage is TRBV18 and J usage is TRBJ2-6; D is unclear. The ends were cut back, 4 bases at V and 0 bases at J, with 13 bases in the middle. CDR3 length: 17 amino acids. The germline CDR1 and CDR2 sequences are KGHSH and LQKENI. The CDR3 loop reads CASSHEAAGSGANVLTF. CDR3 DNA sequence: TGTGCCAGCTCACACGAGGCCGCTGGCTCTGGGGCCAACGTCCTGACTTTC.

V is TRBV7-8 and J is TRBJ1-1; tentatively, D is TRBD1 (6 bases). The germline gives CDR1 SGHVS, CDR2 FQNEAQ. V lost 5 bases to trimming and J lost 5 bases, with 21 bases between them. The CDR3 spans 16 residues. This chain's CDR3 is CASSRRGGLVGTEAFF. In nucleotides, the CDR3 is TGTGCCAGCAGCCGGAGGGGGGGATTGGTCGGGACTGAAGCTTTCTTT.

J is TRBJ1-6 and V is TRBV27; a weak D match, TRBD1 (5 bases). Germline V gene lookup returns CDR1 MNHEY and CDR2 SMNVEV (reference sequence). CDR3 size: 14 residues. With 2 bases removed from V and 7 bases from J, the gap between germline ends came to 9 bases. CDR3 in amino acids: CASSLQGSNSPLHF. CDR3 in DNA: TGTGCCAGCAGTTTACAGGGTAGCAATTCACCCCTCCACTTT.

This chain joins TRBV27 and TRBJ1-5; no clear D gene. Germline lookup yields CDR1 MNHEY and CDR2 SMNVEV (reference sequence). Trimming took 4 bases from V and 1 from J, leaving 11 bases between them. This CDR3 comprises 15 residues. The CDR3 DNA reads TGTGCCAGCAGTTCCCGGGGTCTAAGCAATCAGCCCCAGCATTTT. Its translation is CASSSRGLSNQPQHF.

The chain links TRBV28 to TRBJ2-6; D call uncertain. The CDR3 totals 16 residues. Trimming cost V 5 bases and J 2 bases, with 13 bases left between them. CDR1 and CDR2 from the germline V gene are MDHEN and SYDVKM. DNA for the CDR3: TGTGCCAGCAGTCAGACTTCCTTCCCTGGGGCCAACGTCCTGACTTTC. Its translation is CASSQTSFPGANVLTF. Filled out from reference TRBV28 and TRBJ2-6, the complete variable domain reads DVKVTQSSRYLVKRTGEKVFLECVQDMDHENMFWYRQDPGLGLRLIYFSYDVKMKEKGDIPEGYSVSREKKERFSLILESASTNQTSMYLCASSQTSFPGANVLTFGAGSRLTVL.

For the CDR3, the DNA is TGCAGCGTTGGGCAGGGAACTAATGAAAAACTGTTTTTT. Amino acid sequence: CSVGQGTNEKLFF. The chain employs TRBV29-1 and TRBJ1-4, with D possibly matching TRBD1 (5 bases). CDR1 and CDR2 (germline): SQVTM, ANQGSEA. V dropped 4 bases and J dropped 1 base, with 7 bases sitting between them. CDR3 length: 13 amino acids.

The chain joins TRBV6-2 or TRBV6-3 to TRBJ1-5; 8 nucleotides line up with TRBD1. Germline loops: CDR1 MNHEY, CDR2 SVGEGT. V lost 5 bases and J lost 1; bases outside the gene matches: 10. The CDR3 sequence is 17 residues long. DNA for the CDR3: TGTGCCAGCAGTGACGGGACAGGTGGAGGGAGCAATCAGCCCCAGCATTTT. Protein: CASSDGTGGGSNQPQHF.

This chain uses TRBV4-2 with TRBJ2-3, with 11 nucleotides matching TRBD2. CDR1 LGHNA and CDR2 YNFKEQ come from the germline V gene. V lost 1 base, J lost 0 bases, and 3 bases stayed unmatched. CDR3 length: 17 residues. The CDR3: CASSQVRTSGSTDTQYF. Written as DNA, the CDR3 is TGTGCCAGCAGCCAAGTGAGGACTAGCGGGAGCACAGATACGCAGTATTTT.

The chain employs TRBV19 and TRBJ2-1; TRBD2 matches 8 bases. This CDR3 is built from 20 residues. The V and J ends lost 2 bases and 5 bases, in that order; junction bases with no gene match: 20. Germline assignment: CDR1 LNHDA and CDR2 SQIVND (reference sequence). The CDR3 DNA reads TGTGCCAGTAGTATACGCGCAGCGCAGGTAGCGGGATCGGGCGACAATGAGCAGTTCTTC. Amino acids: CASSIRAAQVAGSGDNEQFF.